This is a list of T cell receptor beta chains from one sample in a study of blood T cells in healthy people across ages. TCRdb reprocessed the 5' RACE reads with MiXCR, giving one entry per CDR3 protein. Counted here are about 1.6 million distinct CDR3 sequences, about 31% occurring once; the ten biggest clones make up approximately 11%. Sequenced input: blood. The receptors originated from a woman between 25 and 40 years old in good health. Each CDR3 is given with its conserved first and last residue. The D gene is left open where the match is weak. Not all rows give a size; the values are once, few, many and, for expanded clones, a class.

j_call clone_size v_call d_call cdr3_nt cdr3_aa
TRBJ1-2 few TRBV29-1 TRBD1 TGCAGCGTTGATATACTGGGACAGGACCTTAACTATGGCTACACCTTC CSVDILGQDLNYGYTF
TRBJ2-5 - TRBV3-1 TRBD2 TGTGCCAGCAGCCTACTGGGACTAGCGGGGGCCAAACAAGAGACCCAGTACTTC CASSLLGLAGAKQETQYF
TRBJ1-6 - TRBV5-5 - TGTGCCAGCAGCTGGACGGAATATAATTCACCCCTCCACTTT CASSWTEYNSPLHF
TRBJ2-1 - TRBV7-9 - TGTGCCAGCATCAGAATCGAACAGGGCGGGAATGAGCAGTTCTTC CASIRIEQGGNEQFF
TRBJ2-2 - TRBV5-6 - TGTGCCAGCAGCTTCGCCAGCCCGAACACCGGGGAGCTGTTTTTT CASSFASPNTGELFF
TRBJ2-7 - TRBV7-8 TRBD2 TGTGCCAGCAGCTTAAGCGGGGGGGCCTTGGGCAATGAGCAGTACTTC CASSLSGGALGNEQYF
TRBJ2-5 - TRBV20-1 TRBD2 TGCAGTGCTAGAGATTCCGGGACTAGCGGGGGGTTGTGGATGGCCCAGTACTTC CSARDSGTSGGLWMAQYF
TRBJ2-2 - TRBV5-1 - TGCGCCAGCAGCTTCCGGAGGGTTAGGGAGGAGCTGTTTTTT CASSFRRVREELFF
TRBJ1-2 few TRBV20-1 - TGCAGTGCTTCGTCAGGGGACGGCTATGGCTACACCTTC CSASSGDGYGYTF
TRBJ2-3 few TRBV6-6 - TGTGCCAGCAGCCTTATACACCGAACAGATACGCAGTATTTT CASSLIHRTDTQYF
TRBJ2-3 many TRBV20-1 TRBD2 TGCAGTGCTAGATCAGCTAGCGGGGGTAGCACAGATACGCAGTATTTT CSARSASGGSTDTQYF
TRBJ2-3 - TRBV5-1 TRBD1 TGCGCCAGCACCCTGACAGGGGCCAACACAGATACGCAGTATTTT CASTLTGANTDTQYF
TRBJ2-7 many TRBV9 TRBD2 TGTGCCAGCAGCGATGGACTAGCGGGCCCCTACGAGCAGTACTTC CASSDGLAGPYEQYF
TRBJ1-2 few TRBV7-6 - TGTGCCAGCAGCTTAACGGGGTATACGAGAGGCTACACCTTC CASSLTGYTRGYTF
TRBJ1-5 few TRBV20-1 TRBD1 TGCAGTGCTAGAGAGCTACAGGGGGCGACGGGCAATCAGCCCCAGCATTTT CSARELQGATGNQPQHF
TRBJ1-1 few TRBV6-1 - TGTGCCAGCACGAATAGGCGAGCTTTCTTT CASTNRRAFF
TRBJ1-4 few TRBV27 - TGTGCCAGCAGTTTATCTGGCAGGAGGGACGAAAAACTGTTTTTT CASSLSGRRDEKLFF
TRBJ2-3 - TRBV7-8 - TGTGCCAGCAGCTTAGTGGTCATCCTCGGCACAGATACGCAGTATTTT CASSLVVILGTDTQYF
TRBJ1-2 few TRBV29-1 - TGCAGCACCTTGACAGCGAACTATGGCTACACCTTC CSTLTANYGYTF
TRBJ1-2 - TRBV7-9 - TGTGCCAGCAGCGTGGACAATAACTATGGCTACACCTTC CASSVDNNYGYTF
TRBJ1-2 few TRBV19 - TGTGCCAGTAGTATGAGGGGCAGCAACTATGGCTACACCTTC CASSMRGSNYGYTF
TRBJ1-5 few TRBV5-1 TRBD1 TGCGCCAGCAGCGTGGAGGGGGCAGGCAATCAGCCCCAGCATTTT CASSVEGAGNQPQHF
TRBJ2-2 few TRBV10-3 - TGTGCCATTCCGGACGGGACCGGGGAGCTGTTTTTT CAIPDGTGELFF
TRBJ2-1 - TRBV5-1 TRBD2 TGCGCCAGCAGCTTCGGACTAGCGGGAGGGCCCTCAGACCGGTATTACAATGAGCAGTTCTTC CASSFGLAGGPSDRYYNEQFF
TRBJ1-2 few TRBV27 TRBD1 TGTGCCAGCAGTTTATCACAGGGGTCTGGCTACACCTTC CASSLSQGSGYTF
TRBJ1-6 few TRBV4-2 TRBD1 TGTGCCAGCAGCCTCCCGACAGGGGAGGATTCACCCCTCCACTTT CASSLPTGEDSPLHF
TRBJ2-5 - TRBV11-2 - TGTGCCAGCAGCTTAGAGATAGGACGCGCCCAAGAGACCCAGTACTTC CASSLEIGRAQETQYF
TRBJ2-5 - TRBV24-1 TRBD2 TGTGCCACCAGTAGAGGACTAGCCAAACAAGAGACCCAGTACTTC CATSRGLAKQETQYF
TRBJ2-3 - TRBV7-8 TRBD2 TGTGCCAGCAGCACCCGACTAGCGGCTACAGATACGCAGTATTTT CASSTRLAATDTQYF
TRBJ2-7 once TRBV9 TRBD1 TGTGCCAGCAGCGAGGGGACAGCTTCTGGCGCCTACGAGCAGTACTTC CASSEGTASGAYEQYF
TRBJ2-5 - TRBV3-1 - TGTGCCAGCAGCCACGCAGGGACCTACCAAGAGACCCAGTACTTC CASSHAGTYQETQYF